This record looks at one TCR beta chain sequence and its context. Its target is not known. At a deep level, the assay was run. Clones were sequenced by immunoSEQ multiplex PCR, and TCRdb holds only the in-frame ones, with some missing. The sample consists of over a million clones, approximately 98% of them appearing once. This specimen comes from a study of shared clonotypes between healthy human individuals. The study separated CD4+ cells into CD45RA+ naive and CD45RA-negative memory subsets. Broader study findings: A generally larger estimated richness was seen in naive subsets than in memory subsets.

The germline CDR1 and CDR2 sequences are KGHSH and LQKENI. The CDR3 totals 13 residues. The V and J ends lost 1 base and 2 bases respectively, with 6 bases between them. Sequenced input: naive CD4+ T cells sorted from blood. Specified subset: CD45RA+ positively selected. The receptor was isolated from a young man in good health. This chain uses TRBV18 with TRBJ2-7; D perhaps matches TRBD1 (5 bases). CDR3 bases: TGTGCCAGCTCACCACAGGACACCTACGAGCAGTACTTC. Its translation: CASSPQDTYEQYF.